The clone carrying this T cell receptor beta chain was found many times. The sample belongs to a study of T cells in Graves' hyperthyroidism and ophthalmopathy. Amplification of TCR beta CDR3 regions used RNA as the template. The study used the HTBI primer set for a first-round RT-PCR of the TCR CDR3. TCRdb reanalysed the multiplex PCR reads using MiXCR and keeps one entry per CDR3 protein. The data show 500,000 to 550,000 distinct CDR3 sequences, with 20% seen just once and over 45% held by the top ten. Per the germline V gene, CDR1 is ENHRY and CDR2 is SYGVKD. The J segment lost 7 bases and the V segment lost 4 bases, leaving 10 bases of the junction unmatched. This CDR3 has 17 amino acids.

The sequenced material came from blood. This TCR derives from a man aged 40-55 years with Graves' ophthalmopathy. The chain carries TRBV10-3 and TRBJ2-3; 14 bases match TRBD2. The CDR3 sequence: CAISAGLAGARRNTQYF. In DNA form, the CDR3 reads TGTGCCATCAGTGCGGGACTAGCGGGGGCCAGGAGGAATACGCAGTATTTT.